One sample yielded the 12 T cell receptor beta chains listed below, sequenced in a study of blood T cell repertoires in COVID-19. Repertoires were generated with immunoSEQ multiplex PCR, while TCRdb's copy carries only in-frame clones and drops some. This table has around 210,000 clones, roughly 90% appearing once. Sequencing was done on a sample of peripheral blood. The receptors originated from a woman aged 70-85 years with acute or convalescent COVID-19.

This sequence joins TRBV5-6 and TRBJ2-1; D is perhaps TRBD1 (5 bases). CDR3 length: 13 amino acids. V lost 0 bases and J lost 10, with 11 bases in between. Germline V lookup: CDR1 SGHDT, CDR2 YYEEEE. CDR3 amino acids: CASSLEGLREQFF. The CDR3, as DNA: TGTGCCAGCAGCTTGGAGGGGTTACGGGAGCAGTTCTTC.

The table lists this clone with a count of one. The V and J genes are TRBV5-6 and TRBJ1-1; D unresolved. Between the trimmed V and J ends, which lost 1 base and 0 bases, there was a span of 10 bases. Germline values: CDR1 SGHDT, CDR2 YYEEEE. The CDR3 is made up of 15 amino acids. This chain's CDR3 is CASSLRQVLNTEAFF. CDR3 nucleotides: TGTGCCAGCAGCTTGCGGCAGGTCTTGAACACTGAAGCTTTCTTT. The variable domain in full, completed from reference TRBV5-6 and TRBJ1-1, reads DAGVTQSPTHLIKTRGQQVTLRCSPKSGHDTVSWYQQALGQGPQFIFQYYEEEERQRGNFPDRFSGHQFPNYSSELNVNALLLGDSALYLCASSLRQVLNTEAFFGQGTRLTVV.

The chain combines TRBV29-1 with TRBJ1-5; no definite D call. With 7 bases removed from V and 0 bases from J, the gap between germline ends came to 16 bases. The CDR3 totals 15 residues. Germline V gene sequence: CDR1 SQVTM, CDR2 ANQGSEA. The CDR3 is CSARWRDISNQPQHF. CDR3 nucleotides: TGCAGCGCCCGTTGGAGGGATATTAGCAATCAGCCCCAGCATTTT.

V and J are TRBV3-1 (or the pseudogene TRBV3-2) and TRBJ1-1, with D tentatively TRBD1 (6 bases). From germline, CDR1 is LGHDT and CDR2 YNNKEL (reference sequence). CDR3 size: 16 residues. Between the trimmed V and J ends, which lost 0 bases and 4 bases, there was a span of 15 bases. CDR3 DNA sequence: TGTGCCAGCAGCCAAGAGGGCGAGGGGGATCGCACTGAAGCTTTCTTT. This codes for CASSQEGEGDRTEAFF.

The chain employs TRBV2 and TRBJ1-2; no definite D call. Trimming left V 0 bases short and J 8 bases short, with 4 bases between. The CDR3 spans 11 residues. Germline V gene sequence: CDR1 SNHLY, CDR2 FYNNEI. The CDR3 protein is CASSEARGYTF. The DNA of the CDR3 is TGTGCCAGCAGTGAAGCGCGGGGCTACACCTTC.

In its sample, this clone was seen a few times. The genes are TRBV2 and TRBJ1-1, with TRBD1 as a possible D gene (6 bases). CDR1 and CDR2 from the germline V gene are SNHLY and FYNNEI. Between the trimmed V and J ends, which lost 4 bases and 9 bases, there was a span of 18 bases. The CDR3 is 14 residues long. The CDR3 sequence: CASSGGRGGGKAFF. CDR3 nucleotide sequence: TGTGCCAGCAGTGGAGGCAGGGGTGGGGGCAAAGCTTTCTTT.

In nucleotides, the CDR3 is TGTGCCAGCAGCTCCGGAGGTAGCGGGGGCCGGGGGGAGCAGTACTTC. Amino acid sequence: CASSSGGSGGRGEQYF. The chain has TRBV7-2 and TRBJ2-7; 9 nucleotides agree with TRBD2. Per the germline V gene, CDR1 is SGHTA and CDR2 is FQGNSA. The CDR3 runs 16 residues. The V gene end was trimmed by 4 bases and the J gene end by 7 bases; junction bases not matched to a gene: 14.

This sequence joins TRBV6-1 and TRBJ1-5, with a possible D match to TRBD1 (6 bases). Germline V lookup: CDR1 MNHNS, CDR2 SASEGT. This CDR3 is built from 16 residues. V dropped 1 base and J dropped 2 bases, with 12 bases sitting between them. For the CDR3, the DNA is TGTGCCAGCAGTGAAGGAAGACAGGTGCGCAATCAGCCCCAGCATTTT. Translation: CASSEGRQVRNQPQHF.

J is TRBJ2-1 and V is TRBV7-9, with 12 bases fitting TRBD2. V shed 5 bases, J shed 5 bases, and the junction held 13 bases outside the gene matches. Germline loops: CDR1 SEHNR, CDR2 FQNEAQ (reference sequence). The CDR3 extends over 18 amino acids. CDR3 in DNA: TGTGCCAGCAGCCCACCGGACCCGGGACTAGCGGGCCACAATGAGCAGTTCTTC. Translated, it gives CASSPPDPGLAGHNEQFF.

CDR3 residues: CASSQVRDSSYEQYF. As DNA, the CDR3 is TGTGCCAGCAGCCAGGTCAGGGACAGCTCCTACGAGCAGTACTTC. V usage is TRBV4-2 and J usage is TRBJ2-7, with 7 bases fitting TRBD1. With 3 bases clipped from V and 0 bases from J, the junction kept 5 bases outside the gene matches. Germline CDR1 and CDR2: LGHNA and YNFKEQ. CDR3 length equals 15 residues.

V gene TRBV5-6 combines with J gene TRBJ2-5; 9 bases are shared with TRBD2. This CDR3 region has 16 residues. CDR1 and CDR2 from the germline V gene are SGHDT and YYEEEE. V shed 5 bases and J 2 bases; nucleotides not matched to a gene: 10. CDR3 loop: CASSSYSGGRQETQYF. Here the CDR3 DNA reads TGTGCCAGCAGTTCCTATAGCGGGGGCCGACAAGAGACCCAGTACTTC.

The CDR3 DNA reads as TGCGCCAGCAGTGTCGGTGGGGGACAGGGCTACAATGAGCAGTTCTTC. Protein product: CASSVGGGQGYNEQFF. The gene calls are TRBV5-1 and TRBJ2-1, with TRBD1 identical over 9 bases. The ends lost 5 bases at V and 3 bases at J; junction bases unmatched: 9. CDR3 size: 16 residues. Germline loops: CDR1 SGHRS, CDR2 YFSETQ.